These 13 T cell receptor beta chains came from one sample sequenced in a study of radiation and T cells in renal cell carcinoma. This sample's time point: blood 2 weeks post-SBRT. Treatment specified: 15 Gy SBRT to primary tumor, nephrectomy 4 weeks later. The repertoire was sequenced with immunoSEQ multiplex PCR; TCRdb's copy has only in-frame clones and lacks some. The sample shows about 130,000 clones, 81% of them seen only once. Sequencing used blood, obtained from a patient whose treatment included radiotherapy and nephrectomy. The receptors originated from a woman in her sixties or seventies with renal cell carcinoma.

This chain joins TRBV15 and TRBJ2-2, with 8 bases that match TRBD1. The CDR3 is made up of 17 amino acids. V lost 6 bases, J lost 5 bases, and 14 bases stayed unmatched. Germline V CDR1 and CDR2: LNHNV, YYDKDF (reference sequence). This CDR3 is CATSHAQGDLITGELFF. CDR3 in DNA: TGTGCCACCAGTCATGCACAGGGGGATCTAATAACCGGGGAGCTGTTTTTT.

This chain links TRBV7-9 with TRBJ2-2, with D perhaps matching TRBD1 or TRBD2 (6 bases each). Germline lookup yields CDR1 SEHNR and CDR2 FQNEAQ (reference sequence). V was shortened by 1 base and J by 4 bases, with 13 bases between the two germline ends. This CDR3 has 16 amino acids. This CDR3 reads CASSLGSGASTGELFF. The DNA of the CDR3 is TGTGCCAGCAGCTTAGGGTCGGGGGCGAGCACCGGGGAGCTGTTTTTT.

This clone has just a few counts. The chain carries TRBV6-1 and TRBJ1-3, with D unclear. Germline assignment: CDR1 MNHNS and CDR2 SASEGT. The CDR3 runs 15 residues. The V end was cut by 4 bases, the J end by 0 bases, with 10 bases between. The CDR3 loop reads CASSAEGDSGNTIYF. The CDR3 DNA reads as TGTGCCAGCAGTGCCGAAGGAGACTCTGGAAACACCATATATTTT.

V and J are TRBV30 and TRBJ1-1, with D perhaps TRBD1 (6 bases). V was trimmed by 4 bases and J by 4 bases, leaving 16 bases between them. The CDR3 has 14 residues. Germline V lookup: CDR1 GTSNPN, CDR2 SVGIG (reference sequence). The chain's CDR3 is CAWTPSGGGTEAFF. In DNA, the CDR3 is TGTGCCTGGACCCCCTCGGGAGGGGGCACTGAAGCTTTCTTT.

This chain uses TRBV15 with TRBJ1-4; no reliable D call. The V end was cut by 5 bases, the J end by 4 bases, with 14 bases between. The CDR3 covers 15 residues. Germline V CDR1 and CDR2: LNHNV, YYDKDF (reference sequence). As DNA, the CDR3 is TGTGCCACCAGCCCCCCCGGCAGGTTTAATGAAAAACTGTTTTTT. The encoded protein is CATSPPGRFNEKLFF.

The chain recombines TRBV19 with TRBJ1-6; weak D call: TRBD1 (6 bases). CDR3 length: 13 amino acids. V lost 11 bases to trimming and J lost 8 bases, with 16 bases between them. Germline CDR1 and CDR2: LNHDA and SQIVND (reference sequence). CDR3 sequence: CAARGQVDSPLHF. DNA of the CDR3: TGTGCCGCGCGGGGGCAGGTCGATTCACCCCTCCACTTT.

The V call is TRBV11-1, the J call TRBJ2-7; D is uncertain. The CDR3 extends over 13 amino acids. CDR1 is SGHAT and CDR2 is FQDESV in the germline V gene (reference sequence). V lost 5 bases and J 2 bases, leaving 10 bases between the germline ends. The CDR3 is CASSPPDTYEQYF. The CDR3 bases are TGTGCCAGCAGCCCCCCGGATACCTACGAGCAGTACTTC.

This clone was detected a few times. This rearrangement joins TRBV2 to TRBJ1-2, with D uncertain. V was pared by 5 bases and J by 0 bases, with 7 bases between. CDR3 length: 13 residues. CDR1 and CDR2 from the germline V gene are SNHLY and FYNNEI. CDR3 residues: CASSQDSNYGYTF. Written as DNA, the CDR3 is TGTGCCAGCAGTCAGGACTCTAACTATGGCTACACCTTC.

This clone was counted once. This chain joins TRBV7-2 and TRBJ2-5, with 7 nucleotides matching TRBD1. Germline V gene lookup returns CDR1 SGHTA and CDR2 FQGNSA. The CDR3 length is 13 residues. J gave up 5 bases and V 5 bases, and 5 bases lay outside the gene matches. CDR3 DNA: TGTGCCAGCAGCGACAGGGTGAGGGAGACCCAGTACTTC. Protein product: CASSDRVRETQYF.

The rearrangement uses TRBV5-6 and TRBJ1-6; 10 bases are a match to TRBD1. The J segment lost 9 bases and the V segment lost 4 bases, leaving 7 bases of the junction unmatched. The germline gives CDR1 SGHDT, CDR2 YYEEEE. The CDR3 runs to 15 residues. The CDR3 sequence: CASSLGQGLGSPLHF. CDR3 bases: TGTGCCAGCAGCCTGGGACAGGGGTTGGGTTCACCCCTCCACTTT.

This chain connects TRBV10-3 to TRBJ2-2, with 12 bases lining up with TRBD1. Germline V gene lookup returns CDR1 ENHRY and CDR2 SYGVKD. V shed 5 bases, J shed 2 bases, and the junction held 6 bases outside the gene matches. The CDR3 loop spans 17 amino acids. This CDR3 is CAISQSGTGGNTGELFF. The CDR3 nucleotides are TGTGCCATCAGTCAATCCGGGACAGGGGGCAACACCGGGGAGCTGTTTTTT.

The J gene is TRBJ2-1, the V gene TRBV6-5; TRBD1 aligns across 11 bases. V lost 5 bases, J lost 7 bases, and 4 bases stayed unmatched. CDR3 length: 14 amino acids. Germline V gene lookup returns CDR1 MNHEY and CDR2 SVGAGI. The CDR3 reads CASSAWDRGNEQFF. Here the CDR3 DNA reads TGTGCCAGCAGTGCCTGGGACAGGGGGAATGAGCAGTTCTTC.

The CDR3 here is CASSTTGVRGSGYTF. Written as DNA, the CDR3 is TGTGCCAGTAGTACGACGGGGGTCCGAGGCAGTGGCTACACCTTC. V is TRBV19 and J is TRBJ1-2; possibly TRBD1 for D (5 bases). Trimming left V 4 bases short and J 7 bases short, with 19 bases between. The CDR3 totals 15 residues. From germline, CDR1 is LNHDA and CDR2 SQIVND (reference sequence). Complete variable domain (other parts from reference TRBV19 and TRBJ1-2): DGGITQSPKYLFRKEGQNVTLSCEQNLNHDAMYWYRQDPGQGLRLIYYSQIVNDFQKGDIAEGYSVSREKKESFPLTVTSAQKNPTAFYLCASSTTGVRGSGYTFGSGTRLTVV.